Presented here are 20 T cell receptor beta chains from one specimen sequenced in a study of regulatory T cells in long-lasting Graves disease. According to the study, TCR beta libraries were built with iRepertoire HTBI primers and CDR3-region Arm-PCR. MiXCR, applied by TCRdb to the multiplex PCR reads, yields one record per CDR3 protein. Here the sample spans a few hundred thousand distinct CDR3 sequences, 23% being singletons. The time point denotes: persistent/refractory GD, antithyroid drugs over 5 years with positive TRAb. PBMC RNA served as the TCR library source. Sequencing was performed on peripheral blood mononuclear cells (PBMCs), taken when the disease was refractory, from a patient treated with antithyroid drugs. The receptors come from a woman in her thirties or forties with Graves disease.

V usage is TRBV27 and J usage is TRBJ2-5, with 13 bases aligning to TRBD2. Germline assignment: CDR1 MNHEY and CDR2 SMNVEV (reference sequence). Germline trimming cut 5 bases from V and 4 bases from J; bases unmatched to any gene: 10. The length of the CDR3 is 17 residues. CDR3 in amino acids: CASSLLIWTSGRETQYF. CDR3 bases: TGTGCCAGCAGTCTACTAATTTGGACTAGCGGGAGAGAGACCCAGTACTTC.

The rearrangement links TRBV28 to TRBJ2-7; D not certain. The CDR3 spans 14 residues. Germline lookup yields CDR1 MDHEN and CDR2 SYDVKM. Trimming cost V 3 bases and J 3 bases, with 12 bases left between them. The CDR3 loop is CASSLGWGLYEQYF. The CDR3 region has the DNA TGTGCCAGCAGTTTGGGGTGGGGTCTCTACGAGCAGTACTTC. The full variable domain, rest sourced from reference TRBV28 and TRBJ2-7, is DVKVTQSSRYLVKRTGEKVFLECVQDMDHENMFWYRQDPGLGLRLIYFSYDVKMKEKGDIPEGYSVSREKKERFSLILESASTNQTSMYLCASSLGWGLYEQYFGPGTRLTVT.

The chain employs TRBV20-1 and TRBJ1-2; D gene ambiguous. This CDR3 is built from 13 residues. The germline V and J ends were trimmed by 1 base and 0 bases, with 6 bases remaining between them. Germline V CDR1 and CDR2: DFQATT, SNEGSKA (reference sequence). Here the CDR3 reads CSARVQPNYGYTF. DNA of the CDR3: TGCAGTGCTAGAGTCCAGCCTAACTATGGCTACACCTTC.

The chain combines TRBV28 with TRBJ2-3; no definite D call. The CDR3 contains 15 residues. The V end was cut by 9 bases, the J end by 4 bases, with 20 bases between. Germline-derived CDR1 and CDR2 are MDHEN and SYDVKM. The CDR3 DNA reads TGTGCCAGTTGGAAGAACACCCATAGCCCAGATACGCAGTATTTT. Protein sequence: CASWKNTHSPDTQYF.

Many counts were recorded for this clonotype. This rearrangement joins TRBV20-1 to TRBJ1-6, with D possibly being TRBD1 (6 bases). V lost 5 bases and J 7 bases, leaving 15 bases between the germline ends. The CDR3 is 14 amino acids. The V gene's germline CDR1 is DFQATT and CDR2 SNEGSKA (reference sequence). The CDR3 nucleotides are TGCAGTGCTGGACGGGACACTAAAAATTCACCCCTCCACTTT. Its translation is CSAGRDTKNSPLHF.

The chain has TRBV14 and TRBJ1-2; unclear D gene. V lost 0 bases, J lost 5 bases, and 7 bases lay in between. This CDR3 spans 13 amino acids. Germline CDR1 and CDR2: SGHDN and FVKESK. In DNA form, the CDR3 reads TGTGCCAGCAGCCAAGATGAAGGGTATGGCTACACCTTC. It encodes CASSQDEGYGYTF.

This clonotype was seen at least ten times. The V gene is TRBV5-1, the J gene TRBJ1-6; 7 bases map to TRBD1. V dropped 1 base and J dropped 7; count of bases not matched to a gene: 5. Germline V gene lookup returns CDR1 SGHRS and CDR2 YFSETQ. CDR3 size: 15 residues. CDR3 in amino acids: CASSLPGQPNSPLHF. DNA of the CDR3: TGCGCCAGCAGCTTGCCGGGACAGCCAAATTCACCCCTCCACTTT.

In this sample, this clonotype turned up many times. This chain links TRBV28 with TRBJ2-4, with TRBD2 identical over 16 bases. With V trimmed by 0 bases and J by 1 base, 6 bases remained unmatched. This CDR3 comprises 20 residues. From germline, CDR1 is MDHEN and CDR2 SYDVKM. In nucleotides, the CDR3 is TGTGCCAGCAGTTTATGGGGACTAGCGGGAGGGCCCTCGGCCAAAAACATTCAGTACTTC. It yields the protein CASSLWGLAGGPSAKNIQYF.

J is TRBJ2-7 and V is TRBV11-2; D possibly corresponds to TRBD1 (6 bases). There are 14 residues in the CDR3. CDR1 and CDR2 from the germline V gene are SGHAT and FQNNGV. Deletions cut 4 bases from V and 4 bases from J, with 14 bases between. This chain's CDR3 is CASSSQGFVYEQYF. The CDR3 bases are TGTGCCAGCAGCTCACAGGGTTTTGTATACGAGCAGTACTTC.

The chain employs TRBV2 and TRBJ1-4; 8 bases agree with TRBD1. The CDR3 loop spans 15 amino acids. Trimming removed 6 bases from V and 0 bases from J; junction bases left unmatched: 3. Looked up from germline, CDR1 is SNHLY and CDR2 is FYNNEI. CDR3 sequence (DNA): TGTGCCAGCAGGGAACAGGGGGCAACTAATGAAAAACTGTTTTTT. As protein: CASREQGATNEKLFF.

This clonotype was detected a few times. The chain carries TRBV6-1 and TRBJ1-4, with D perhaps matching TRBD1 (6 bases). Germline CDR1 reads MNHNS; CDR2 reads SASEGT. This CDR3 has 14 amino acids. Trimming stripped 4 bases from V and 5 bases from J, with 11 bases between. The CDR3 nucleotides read TGTGCCAGCAGTGTGGGACACGCAAATGAAAAACTGTTTTTT. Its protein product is CASSVGHANEKLFF.

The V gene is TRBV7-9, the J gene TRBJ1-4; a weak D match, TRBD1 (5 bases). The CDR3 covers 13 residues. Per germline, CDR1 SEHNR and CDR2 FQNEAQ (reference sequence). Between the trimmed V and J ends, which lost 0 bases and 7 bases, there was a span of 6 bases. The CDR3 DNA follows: TGTGCCAGCAGCTTAGCCGGGGGTGAAAAACTGTTTTTT. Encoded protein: CASSLAGGEKLFF.

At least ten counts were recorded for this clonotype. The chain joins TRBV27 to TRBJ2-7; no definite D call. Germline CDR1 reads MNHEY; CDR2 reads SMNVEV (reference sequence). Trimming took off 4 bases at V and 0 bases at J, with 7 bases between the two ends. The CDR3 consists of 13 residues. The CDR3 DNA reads TGTGCCAGCAGTTATAACCCCTCCTACGAGCAGTACTTC. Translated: CASSYNPSYEQYF.

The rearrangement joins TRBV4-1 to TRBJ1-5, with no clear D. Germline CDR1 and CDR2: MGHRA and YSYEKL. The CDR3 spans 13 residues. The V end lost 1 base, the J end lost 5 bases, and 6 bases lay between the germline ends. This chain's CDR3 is CASSQVTDQPQHF. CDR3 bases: TGCGCCAGCAGCCAAGTCACCGATCAGCCCCAGCATTTT.

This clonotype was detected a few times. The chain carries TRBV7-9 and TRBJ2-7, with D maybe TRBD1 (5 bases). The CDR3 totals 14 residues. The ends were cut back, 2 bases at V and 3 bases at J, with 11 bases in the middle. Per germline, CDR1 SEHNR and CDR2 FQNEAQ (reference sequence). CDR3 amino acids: CASSLLGRDYEQYF. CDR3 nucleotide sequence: TGTGCCAGCAGCTTATTAGGCAGGGACTACGAGCAGTACTTC.

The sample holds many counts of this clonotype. This chain's CDR3 is CASSSGTTFYEQYF. CDR3 coding DNA: TGTGCCAGCAGCTCCGGAACTACCTTCTACGAGCAGTACTTC. This chain joins TRBV27 and TRBJ2-7; unclear D gene. Germline-derived CDR1 and CDR2 are MNHEY and SMNVEV (reference sequence). The V end was cut by 6 bases, the J end by 3 bases, with 15 bases between. The CDR3 covers 14 residues.

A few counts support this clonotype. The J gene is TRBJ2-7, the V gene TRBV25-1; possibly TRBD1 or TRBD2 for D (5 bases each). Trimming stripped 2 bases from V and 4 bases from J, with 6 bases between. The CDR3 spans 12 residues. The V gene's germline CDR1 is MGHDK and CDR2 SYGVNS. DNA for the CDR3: TGTGCCAGCAGTGAAGAGGGGTACGAGCAGTACTTC. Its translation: CASSEEGYEQYF.

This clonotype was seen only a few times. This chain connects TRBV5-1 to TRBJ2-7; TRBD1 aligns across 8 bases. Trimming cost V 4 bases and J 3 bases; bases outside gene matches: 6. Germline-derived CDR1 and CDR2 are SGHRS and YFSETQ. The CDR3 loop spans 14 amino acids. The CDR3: CASSPGQAIYEQYF. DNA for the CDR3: TGCGCCAGCAGCCCGGGACAGGCAATCTACGAGCAGTACTTC.

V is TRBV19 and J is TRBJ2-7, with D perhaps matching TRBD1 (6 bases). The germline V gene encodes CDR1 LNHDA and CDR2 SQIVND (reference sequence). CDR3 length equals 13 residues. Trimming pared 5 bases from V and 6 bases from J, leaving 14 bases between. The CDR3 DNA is TGTGCCAGTAGTCCGACAGGTTGGGGCGAGCAGTACTTC. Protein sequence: CASSPTGWGEQYF.

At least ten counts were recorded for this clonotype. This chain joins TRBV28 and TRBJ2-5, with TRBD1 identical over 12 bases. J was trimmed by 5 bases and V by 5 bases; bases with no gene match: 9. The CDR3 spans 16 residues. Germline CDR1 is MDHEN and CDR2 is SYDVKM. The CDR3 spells CASSTSGTGGQETQYF. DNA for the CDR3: TGTGCCAGCAGTACCTCCGGGACAGGGGGCCAGGAGACCCAGTACTTC.